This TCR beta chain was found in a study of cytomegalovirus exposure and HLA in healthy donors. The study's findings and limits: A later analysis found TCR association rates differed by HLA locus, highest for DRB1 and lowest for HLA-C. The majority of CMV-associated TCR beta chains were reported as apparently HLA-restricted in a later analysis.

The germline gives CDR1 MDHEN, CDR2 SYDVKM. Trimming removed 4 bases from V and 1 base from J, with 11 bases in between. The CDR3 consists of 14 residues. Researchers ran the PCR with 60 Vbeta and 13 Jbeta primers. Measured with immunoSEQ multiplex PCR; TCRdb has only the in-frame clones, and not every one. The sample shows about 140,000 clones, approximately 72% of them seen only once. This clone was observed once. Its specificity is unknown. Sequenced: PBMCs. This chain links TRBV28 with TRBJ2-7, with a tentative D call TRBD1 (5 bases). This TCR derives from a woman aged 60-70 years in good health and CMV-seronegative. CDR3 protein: CASSSDSYSYEQYF. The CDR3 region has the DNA TGTGCCAGCAGTTCCGACAGTTATTCCTACGAGCAGTACTTC.